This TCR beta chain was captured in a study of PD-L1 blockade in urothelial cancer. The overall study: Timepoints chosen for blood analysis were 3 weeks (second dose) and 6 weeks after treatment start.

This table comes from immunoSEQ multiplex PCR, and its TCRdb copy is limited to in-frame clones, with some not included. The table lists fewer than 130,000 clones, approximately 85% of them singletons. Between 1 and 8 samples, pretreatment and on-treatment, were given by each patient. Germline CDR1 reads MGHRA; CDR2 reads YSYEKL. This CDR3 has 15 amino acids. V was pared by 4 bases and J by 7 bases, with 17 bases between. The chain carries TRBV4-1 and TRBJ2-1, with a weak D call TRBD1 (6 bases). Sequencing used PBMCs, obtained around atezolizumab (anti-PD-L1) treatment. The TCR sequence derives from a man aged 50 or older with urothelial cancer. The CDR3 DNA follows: TGCGCCAGCAGCCCCGCAAGACAGGAATGGAATGAGCAGTTCTTC. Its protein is CASSPARQEWNEQFF.